One sample yielded the 6 T cell receptor beta chains listed below, sequenced in a study of CD8+CD57+ T cells in acquired aplastic anemia. Genomic DNA, the template, was used for profiling of the TCR beta VDJ and CDR3. TCRdb re-called the reads through MiXCR, storing one row per CDR3 protein. The sample lists 170,000 or so distinct CDR3 sequences, roughly 48% seen once, with more than 30% in the top ten. Patients selected for sequencing had displayed CD8+CD57+ cell expansion by flow cytometry. Material: sorted CD4+, CD8+, or CD8+CD57+ T cells (not recorded which) from PBMCs. The origin of the receptors is a human donor with aplastic anemia.

The CDR3 DNA reads as TGCGCCAGCAGTTGGGTGACAGGGGCTTATAATTCACCCCTCCACTTT. Amino acids: CASSWVTGAYNSPLHF. The rearrangement uses TRBV10-1 and TRBJ1-6; 8 bases match TRBD1. J gave up 4 bases and V 5 bases, and 7 bases lay outside the gene matches. CDR1 and CDR2 from the germline V gene are WNHNN and SYGVQD (reference sequence). The CDR3 consists of 16 residues.

This sequence joins TRBV11-1 and TRBJ2-1; TRBD2 agrees at 10 bases. The CDR3 covers 14 residues. CDR1 SGHAT and CDR2 FQDESV come from the germline V gene (reference sequence). The ends lost 5 bases at V and 8 bases at J; junction bases unmatched: 6. DNA for the CDR3: TGTGCCAGCAGCCACAGCGGGGGGGGCGATGAGCAGTTCTTC. As protein: CASSHSGGGDEQFF.

Turning to this clonotype: This may arise from a read error, as a much more abundant clone is one base away. The CDR3 is CASSSRTGGYEQYF. For the CDR3, the DNA is TGTGCCAGCAGCTCGAGAACTGGCGGTTACGAGCAGTACTTC. The rearrangement uses TRBV7-2 and TRBJ2-7, with D uncertain. The germline V gene has CDR1 SGHTA and CDR2 FQGNSA. Trimming cost V 4 bases and J 4 bases, with 14 bases left between them. This CDR3 has 14 residues. Full variable domain (missing parts from reference TRBV7-2 and TRBJ2-7): GAGVSQSPSNKVTEKGKDVELRCDPISGHTALYWYRQSLGQGLEFLIYFQGNSAPDKSGLPSDRFSAERTGGSVSTLTIQRTQQEDSAVYLCASSSRTGGYEQYFGPGTRLTVT.

In its sample, this clonotype was seen many times. The chain is built from TRBV20-1 and TRBJ2-3; TRBD1 or TRBD2 may be the D gene (5 bases each). The germline gives CDR1 DFQATT, CDR2 SNEGSKA (reference sequence). The CDR3 runs to 15 residues. Between the trimmed V and J ends, which lost 0 bases and 5 bases, there was a span of 15 bases. The CDR3 sequence is CSARDGGQGGDTQYF. Written as DNA, the CDR3 is TGCAGTGCTAGAGATGGGGGTCAAGGTGGAGATACGCAGTATTTT.

This sequence joins TRBV25-1 and TRBJ1-1; no reliable D call. CDR3 length: 13 amino acids. Trimming removed 4 bases at V and 3 bases at J, with 9 bases between. Germline V CDR1 and CDR2: MGHDK, SYGVNS. CDR3 sequence reads: CASSGRGYTEAFF. The CDR3 region has the DNA TGTGCCAGCAGTGGCAGAGGCTACACTGAAGCTTTCTTT.

This clonotype has a count of ten or more. This chain's CDR3 is CASSLASGRSYEQYF. In DNA form, the CDR3 reads TGTGCCAGCAGCTTGGCTAGCGGGAGATCCTACGAGCAGTACTTC. V usage is TRBV5-6 and J usage is TRBJ2-7; 10 bases match TRBD2. The CDR3 is 15 residues long. Germline CDR1 reads SGHDT; CDR2 reads YYEEEE. The junction had 1 base not matched to a gene; V was cut back by 0 bases and J by 1 base.